Below are 7 T cell receptor beta chains sequenced from a single sample in a study of blood T cells in healthy people across ages. Alongside a J-beta primer mix, a sample-barcoded 5' primer served in a second PCR lasting roughly 6 to 11 cycles. TCRdb fed the 5' RACE reads into MiXCR, producing one record per CDR3 protein. The sample lists roughly 1.9 million distinct CDR3 sequences, roughly two fifths seen once, with more than 20% in the top ten. Sequenced sample: blood. These receptors were taken from a human donor in good health.

Only a few counts were recorded for this clonotype. The chain is built from TRBV11-3 and TRBJ2-5; D is unclear. The end of the DNA aligns better with TRBJ2-7, so the J call may be wrong. This CDR3 has 14 residues. Germline-derived CDR1 and CDR2 are SGHNT and YENEEA. The DNA for the CDR3 is TGTGCCACGGCAGGTCCAGCGCCCACTTACGAGCAGTACTTC. It translates to CATAGPAPTYEQYF.

This clonotype was observed a few times. V gene TRBV7-9 combines with J gene TRBJ2-5; D is uncertain. Trimming cost V 0 bases and J 5 bases, with 10 bases left between them. CDR3 size: 14 residues. Per the germline V gene, CDR1 is SEHNR and CDR2 is FQNEAQ (reference sequence). In DNA form, the CDR3 reads TGTGCCAGCAGCTTAGCAGTTGGCTTTGAGACCCAGTACTTC. Protein sequence: CASSLAVGFETQYF.

The chain couples TRBV5-1 to TRBJ1-5; 10 nucleotides line up with TRBD1. Losses at the gene ends were 0 bases for V and 7 bases for J; bases not matched to a gene: 10. In germline, CDR1 is SGHRS, CDR2 YFSETQ. This CDR3 region has 17 residues. This CDR3 is CASSLAPGQGSGQPQHF. The CDR3 DNA sequence: TGCGCCAGCAGCTTGGCCCCGGGACAGGGGTCGGGGCAGCCCCAGCATTTT. Filled out from reference TRBV5-1 and TRBJ1-5, the complete variable domain reads KAGVTQTPRYLIKTRGQQVTLSCSPISGHRSVSWYQQTPGQGLQFLFEYFSETQRNKGNFPGRFSGRQFSNSRSEMNVSTLELGDSALYLCASSLAPGQGSGQPQHFGDGTRLSIL.

This chain connects TRBV20-1 to TRBJ1-5; 10 bases fit TRBD1. Per the germline V gene, CDR1 is DFQATT and CDR2 is SNEGSKA (reference sequence). The V and J ends lost 5 bases and 2 bases, in that order; junction bases with no gene match: 9. This CDR3 region has 16 residues. Here the CDR3 DNA reads TGCAGTGCTGAAGGGGACAGGGGCACTGGCAATCAGCCCCAGCATTTT. Amino acids: CSAEGDRGTGNQPQHF.

The chain recombines TRBV12-3 or TRBV12-4 with TRBJ1-1; D is unclear. CDR3 length equals 16 residues. With 6 bases removed from V and 4 bases from J, the gap between germline ends came to 21 bases. CDR3 in DNA: TGTGCCAGCAGCCCACTAAATTCCCCCAGTGGCACTGAAGCTTTCTTT. Residues: CASSPLNSPSGTEAFF.

This clonotype has more than one count but fewer than ten. The gene calls are TRBV4-3 and TRBJ2-3, with D possibly being TRBD1 or TRBD2 (5 bases each). This CDR3 has 16 amino acids. Germline lookup yields CDR1 LGHNA and CDR2 YSLEER. The germline V and J ends were trimmed by 0 bases and 1 base, with 11 bases remaining between them. CDR3 in amino acids: CASSQDRDLGTDTQYF. CDR3 sequence (DNA): TGCGCCAGCAGCCAAGATCGGGACCTTGGCACAGATACGCAGTATTTT.

This clonotype appeared a few times. The chain carries TRBV29-1 and TRBJ1-4; D unclear. Germline CDR1 is SQVTM and CDR2 is ANQGSEA. Trimming left V 6 bases short and J 11 bases short, with 19 bases between. This CDR3 contains 13 residues. CDR3 in amino acids: CSVVTGGSPKLFF. The CDR3 nucleotides read TGCAGCGTCGTTACTGGTGGCAGCCCTAAACTGTTTTTT. Combining the CDR3 with reference TRBV29-1 and TRBJ1-4 gives the whole variable domain SAVISQKPSRDICQRGTSLTIQCQVDSQVTMMFWYRQQPGQSLTLIATANQGSEATYESGFVIDKFPISRPNLTFSTLTVSNMSPEDSSIYLCSVVTGGSPKLFFGSGTQLSVL.